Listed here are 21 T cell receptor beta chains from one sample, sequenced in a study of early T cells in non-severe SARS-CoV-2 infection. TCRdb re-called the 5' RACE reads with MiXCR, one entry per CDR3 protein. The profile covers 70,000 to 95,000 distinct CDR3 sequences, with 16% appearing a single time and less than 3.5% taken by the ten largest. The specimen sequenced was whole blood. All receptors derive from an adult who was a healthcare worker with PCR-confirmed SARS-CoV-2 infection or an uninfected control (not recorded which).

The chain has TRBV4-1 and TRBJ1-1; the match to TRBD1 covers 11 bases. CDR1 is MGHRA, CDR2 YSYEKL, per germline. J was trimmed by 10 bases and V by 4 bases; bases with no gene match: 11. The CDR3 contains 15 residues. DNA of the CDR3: TGCGCCAGCAGCCCCCTGGGACAGGGGGTATATGGAGCTTTCTTT. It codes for CASSPLGQGVYGAFF.

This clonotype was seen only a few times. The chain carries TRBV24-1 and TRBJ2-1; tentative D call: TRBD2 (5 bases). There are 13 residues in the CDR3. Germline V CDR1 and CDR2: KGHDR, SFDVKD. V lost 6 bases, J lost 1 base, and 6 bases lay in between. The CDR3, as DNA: TGTGCCACCAGTTCGGGGTCCTACAATGAGCAGTTCTTC. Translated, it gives CATSSGSYNEQFF.

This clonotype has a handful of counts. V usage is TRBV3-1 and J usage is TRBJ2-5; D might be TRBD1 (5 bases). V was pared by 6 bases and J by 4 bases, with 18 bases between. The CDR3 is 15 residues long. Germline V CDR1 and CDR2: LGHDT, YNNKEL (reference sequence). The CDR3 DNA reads TGTGCCAGCAGTACTACGGCAGGGTTGGTAGAGACCCAGTACTTC. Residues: CASSTTAGLVETQYF.

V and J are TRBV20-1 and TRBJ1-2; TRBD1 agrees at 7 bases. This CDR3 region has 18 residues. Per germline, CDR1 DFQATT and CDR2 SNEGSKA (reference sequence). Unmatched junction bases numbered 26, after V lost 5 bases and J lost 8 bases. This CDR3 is CSALVLPITGAGAKGYTF. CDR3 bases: TGCAGTGCTTTAGTCCTCCCAATTACAGGGGCTGGGGCGAAAGGCTACACCTTC.

The CDR3 sequence is CASSYLPSSRSYEQYF. The DNA for the CDR3 is TGTGCCAGCAGTTACCTTCCGTCGAGCAGATCCTACGAGCAGTACTTC. J is TRBJ2-7 and V is TRBV28, with no clear D. Trimming took 4 bases from V and 1 from J, leaving 17 bases between them. The CDR3 spans 16 residues. Looked up from germline, CDR1 is MDHEN and CDR2 is SYDVKM.

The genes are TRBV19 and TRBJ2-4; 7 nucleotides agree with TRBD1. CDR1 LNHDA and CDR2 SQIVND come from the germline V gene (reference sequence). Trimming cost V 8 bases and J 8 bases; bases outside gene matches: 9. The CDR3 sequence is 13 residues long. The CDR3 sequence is CASGQAGVDIQYF. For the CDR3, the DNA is TGTGCCAGTGGACAGGCTGGAGTCGACATTCAGTACTTC. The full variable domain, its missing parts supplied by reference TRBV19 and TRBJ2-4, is DGGITQSPKYLFRKEGQNVTLSCEQNLNHDAMYWYRQDPGQGLRLIYYSQIVNDFQKGDIAEGYSVSREKKESFPLTVTSAQKNPTAFYLCASGQAGVDIQYFGAGTRLSVL.

CDR3 in DNA: TGTGCCAGCAGTTTAGTCGCGGGGTCCGACGAGCAGTTCTTC. Its translation: CASSLVAGSDEQFF. The chain is built from TRBV12-3 or TRBV12-4 and TRBJ2-1; possibly TRBD2 for D (6 bases). V lost 1 base and J lost 10, with 14 bases in between. This CDR3 is built from 14 residues.

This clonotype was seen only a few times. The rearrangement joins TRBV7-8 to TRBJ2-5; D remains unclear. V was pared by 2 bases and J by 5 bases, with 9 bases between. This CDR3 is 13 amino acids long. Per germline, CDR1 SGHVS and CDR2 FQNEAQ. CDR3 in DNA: TGTGCCAGCAGCTTAAGGGCGGAGGAGACCCAGTACTTC. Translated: CASSLRAEETQYF.

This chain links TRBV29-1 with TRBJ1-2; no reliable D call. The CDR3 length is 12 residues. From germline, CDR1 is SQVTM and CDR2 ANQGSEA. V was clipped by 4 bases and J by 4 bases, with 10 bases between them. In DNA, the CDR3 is TGCAGCGTTGGTGACCGGGGCTATGGCTACACCTTC. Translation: CSVGDRGYGYTF.

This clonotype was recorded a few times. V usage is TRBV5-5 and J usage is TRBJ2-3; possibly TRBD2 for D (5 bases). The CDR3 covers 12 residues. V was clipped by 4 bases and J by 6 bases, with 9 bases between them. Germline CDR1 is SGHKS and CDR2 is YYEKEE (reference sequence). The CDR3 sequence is CASSLPGDTQYF. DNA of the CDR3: TGTGCCAGCAGCCTCCCGGGGGATACGCAGTATTTT.

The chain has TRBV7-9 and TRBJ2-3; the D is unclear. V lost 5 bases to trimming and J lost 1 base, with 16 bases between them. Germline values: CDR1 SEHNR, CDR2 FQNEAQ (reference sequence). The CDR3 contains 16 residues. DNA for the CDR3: TGTGCCAGCAGCCGTATGCTCCCTGGGGGCACAGATACGCAGTATTTT. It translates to CASSRMLPGGTDTQYF.

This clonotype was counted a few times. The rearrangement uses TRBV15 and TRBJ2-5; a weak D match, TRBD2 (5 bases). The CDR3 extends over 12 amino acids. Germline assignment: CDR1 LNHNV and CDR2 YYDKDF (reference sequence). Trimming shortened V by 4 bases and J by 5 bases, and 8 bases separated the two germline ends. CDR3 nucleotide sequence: TGTGCCACCAGCAACCGAGGGGAGACCCAGTACTTC. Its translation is CATSNRGETQYF.

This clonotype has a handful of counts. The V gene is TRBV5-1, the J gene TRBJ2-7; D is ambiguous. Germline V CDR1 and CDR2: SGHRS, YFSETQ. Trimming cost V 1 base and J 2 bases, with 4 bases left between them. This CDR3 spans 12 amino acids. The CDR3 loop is CASSLTTYEQYF. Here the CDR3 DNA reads TGCGCCAGCAGCTTGACCACCTACGAGCAGTACTTC.

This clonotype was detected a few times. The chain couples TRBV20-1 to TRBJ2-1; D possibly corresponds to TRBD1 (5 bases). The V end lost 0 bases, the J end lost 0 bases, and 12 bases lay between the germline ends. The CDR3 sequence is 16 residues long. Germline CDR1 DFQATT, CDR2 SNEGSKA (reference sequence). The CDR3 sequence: CSARDPQGTSYNEQFF. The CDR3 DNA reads TGCAGTGCTAGAGACCCCCAGGGCACCTCCTACAATGAGCAGTTCTTC.

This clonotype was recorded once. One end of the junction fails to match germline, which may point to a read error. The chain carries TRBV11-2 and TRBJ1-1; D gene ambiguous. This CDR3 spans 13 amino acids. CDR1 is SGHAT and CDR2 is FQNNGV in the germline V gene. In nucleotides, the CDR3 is TGTGCCAGCAGCTTGATGATGAACACTGAAGCTTTGTTT. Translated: CASSLMMNTEALF.

Here the CDR3 reads CSAISSGHNEQFF. In DNA, the CDR3 is TGCAGTGCTATATCCAGCGGACACAATGAGCAGTTCTTC. The J gene is TRBJ2-1, the V gene TRBV20-1; D might be TRBD2 (5 bases). The CDR3 is 13 amino acids. V was clipped by 4 bases and J by 5 bases, with 12 bases between them. Germline-derived CDR1 and CDR2 are DFQATT and SNEGSKA (reference sequence).

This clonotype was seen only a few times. CDR3 coding DNA: TGCAGTGCTAAATTTTATGGCGCGGGTACTGAAGCTTTCTTT. Translated: CSAKFYGAGTEAFF. J is TRBJ1-1 and V is TRBV20-1; D is ambiguous. V was clipped by 4 bases and J by 5 bases, with 17 bases between them. This CDR3 spans 14 amino acids. Germline lookup yields CDR1 DFQATT and CDR2 SNEGSKA (reference sequence).

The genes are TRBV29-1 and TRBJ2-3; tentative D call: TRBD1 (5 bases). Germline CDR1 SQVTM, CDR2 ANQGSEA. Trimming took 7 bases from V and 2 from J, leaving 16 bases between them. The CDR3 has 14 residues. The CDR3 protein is CSARRGTSTDTQYF. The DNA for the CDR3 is TGCAGCGCCCGAAGGGGTACTTCCACAGATACGCAGTATTTT.

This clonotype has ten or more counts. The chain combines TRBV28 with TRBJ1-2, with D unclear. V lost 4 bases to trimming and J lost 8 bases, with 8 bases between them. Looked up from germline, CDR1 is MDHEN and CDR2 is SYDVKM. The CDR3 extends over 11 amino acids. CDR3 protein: CASSSARGYTF. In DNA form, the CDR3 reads TGTGCCAGCAGTTCGGCGCGCGGCTACACCTTC.

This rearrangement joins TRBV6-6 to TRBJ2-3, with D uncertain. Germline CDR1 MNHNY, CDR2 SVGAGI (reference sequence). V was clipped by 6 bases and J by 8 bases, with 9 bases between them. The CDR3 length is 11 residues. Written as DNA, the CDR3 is TGTGCCAGCAGAGTCGGTGGTACGCAGTATTTT. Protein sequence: CASRVGGTQYF.

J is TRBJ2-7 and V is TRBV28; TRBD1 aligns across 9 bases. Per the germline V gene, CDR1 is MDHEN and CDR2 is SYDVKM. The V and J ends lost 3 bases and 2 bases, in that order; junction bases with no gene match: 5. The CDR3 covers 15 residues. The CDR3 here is CASSFGTGRAYEQYF. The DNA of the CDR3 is TGTGCCAGCAGTTTCGGGACAGGGAGAGCCTACGAGCAGTACTTC.